These 21 T cell receptor beta chains share one sample of origin, sequenced in a study of beta chain features in type 1 diabetes. The sequenced template was cDNA made from the entire isolated RNA. TCRdb's table, derived via immunoSEQ multiplex PCR, lists solely in-frame clones and lacks some. Of fewer than 250,000 clones listed, roughly 9.6% are singletons. Sequencing was performed on naive CD4+ T cells from blood. The receptor source for this set is a woman under 30 in good health.

This clone was seen only a few times. Its ends do not fully match the called genes, so a read error is possible. The rearrangement uses TRBV4-1 and TRBJ2-1; D gene ambiguous. This CDR3 has 15 amino acids. From germline, CDR1 is MGHRA and CDR2 YSYEKL. The CDR3 region is CASSQQPGSYNEQFF. The DNA for the CDR3 is TGTGCCAGCAGCCAACAGCCGGGCTCCTACAATGAGCAGTTCTTC.

The chain uses TRBV9 and TRBJ1-1; 9 bases match TRBD1. Per germline, CDR1 SGDLS and CDR2 YYNGEE. Trimming at V came to 0 bases and at J to 9 bases, leaving 3 bases not matched to a gene. This CDR3 has 13 residues. In DNA form, the CDR3 reads TGTGCCAGCAGCGTAGGGGGGACAGGGCAAGCTTTCTTT. This translates into CASSVGGTGQAFF.

The chain employs TRBV11-2 and TRBJ1-2; no firm D call. The CDR3 is 13 amino acids. V lost 5 bases and J 8 bases, leaving 15 bases between the germline ends. In germline, CDR1 is SGHAT, CDR2 FQNNGV. In DNA form, the CDR3 reads TGTGCCAGCAGCCCTAGACGGCCCGAAGGCTACACCTTC. Protein: CASSPRRPEGYTF.

The chain recombines TRBV7-8 with TRBJ2-5, with 7 bases matching TRBD2. Germline V lookup: CDR1 SGHVS, CDR2 FQNEAQ. This CDR3 has 14 amino acids. V shed 2 bases, J shed 4 bases, and the junction held 4 bases outside the gene matches. CDR3 sequence reads: CASSLRGSGETQYF. The CDR3 DNA is TGTGCCAGCAGCTTACGCGGGAGCGGAGAGACCCAGTACTTC.

The table lists this clone with a few counts. This chain uses TRBV18 with TRBJ2-7; D is uncertain. CDR3 length: 15 amino acids. From germline, CDR1 is KGHSH and CDR2 LQKENI. V was pared by 2 bases and J by 0 bases, with 11 bases between. CDR3 loop: CASSPGFASSYEQYF. The CDR3 nucleotides are TGTGCCAGCTCACCAGGATTCGCTAGCTCCTACGAGCAGTACTTC.

This clone was counted between two and nine times. Written as DNA, the CDR3 is TGTGCCAGCAGTAGCCCCACTCCAGCGGGGAACACCGGGGAGCTGTTTTTT. This encodes CASSSPTPAGNTGELFF. This sequence joins TRBV27 and TRBJ2-2; maybe TRBD2 (6 bases). Trimming cost V 5 bases and J 1 base, with 17 bases left between them. There are 17 residues in the CDR3. CDR1 is MNHEY and CDR2 is SMNVEV in the germline V gene (reference sequence).

The table lists this clone with a few counts. The chain couples TRBV5-1 to TRBJ1-2, with 8 bases lining up with TRBD1. The CDR3 is 16 residues long. V trimming: 1 base; J trimming: 8 bases; junction bases outside the gene matches: 13. From germline, CDR1 is SGHRS and CDR2 YFSETQ. In nucleotides, the CDR3 is TGCGCCAGCAGCTTGACCTCGGACAGGGAGGAAGGAGGCTACACCTTC. Its translation is CASSLTSDREEGGYTF. The variable domain in full, completed from reference TRBV5-1 and TRBJ1-2, reads KAGVTQTPRYLIKTRGQQVTLSCSPISGHRSVSWYQQTPGQGLQFLFEYFSETQRNKGNFPGRFSGRQFSNSRSEMNVSTLELGDSALYLCASSLTSDREEGGYTFGSGTRLTVV.

This clone was recorded at least ten times. The chain has TRBV19 and TRBJ2-1, with TRBD2 as a possible D gene (5 bases). The germline gives CDR1 LNHDA, CDR2 SQIVND (reference sequence). The CDR3 covers 15 residues. Trimming took off 3 bases at V and 0 bases at J, with 9 bases between the two ends. The CDR3 DNA reads as TGTGCCAGTAGTATCTGGGGAGACTCCTACAATGAGCAGTTCTTC. Protein sequence: CASSIWGDSYNEQFF.

This sequence joins TRBV19 and TRBJ2-7; 10 bases align to TRBD1. V gave up 6 bases and J gave up 7 bases; unmatched junction bases: 9. Germline CDR1 and CDR2: LNHDA and SQIVND (reference sequence). This CDR3 has 14 amino acids. CDR3 nucleotides: TGTGCCAGTAGGGCCGGGACAGGGGTGCGGGAGCAGTACTTC. This codes for CASRAGTGVREQYF.

The rearrangement links TRBV7-9 to TRBJ2-7; 9 nucleotides match TRBD1. The CDR3 consists of 14 residues. The V and J ends lost 2 bases and 6 bases, in that order; junction bases with no gene match: 5. Germline V CDR1 and CDR2: SEHNR, FQNEAQ (reference sequence). CDR3 in amino acids: CASSLLGQGREQYF. The CDR3 nucleotides are TGTGCCAGCAGCTTATTGGGACAGGGTCGCGAGCAGTACTTC.

This clone was picked up a small number of times. The V and J genes are TRBV19 and TRBJ2-3; 11 nucleotides align to TRBD2. With V trimmed by 7 bases and J by 5 bases, 2 bases remained unmatched. The germline gives CDR1 LNHDA, CDR2 SQIVND (reference sequence). The CDR3 runs 13 residues. CDR3 nucleotide sequence: TGTGCCAGTAATCTAGCGGGAGGAGATACGCAGTATTTT. This gives the protein CASNLAGGDTQYF.

The chain links TRBV5-1 to TRBJ2-7; TRBD2 aligns across 8 bases. V was clipped by 4 bases and J by 0 bases; unmatched bases: 3. The CDR3 is made up of 14 amino acids. Germline lookup yields CDR1 SGHRS and CDR2 YFSETQ. CDR3 region: CASSPAGASYEQYF. Here the CDR3 DNA reads TGCGCCAGCAGCCCAGCGGGGGCCTCCTACGAGCAGTACTTC.

V is TRBV5-1 and J is TRBJ1-2; maybe TRBD1 (6 bases). The CDR3 consists of 15 residues. CDR1 and CDR2 from the germline V gene are SGHRS and YFSETQ. Trimming pared 3 bases from V and 7 bases from J, leaving 19 bases between. The CDR3 DNA follows: TGCGCCAGCAGCTGGGGGGGCAGACGTCTTGGTGGCTACACCTTC. It translates to CASSWGGRRLGGYTF.

The rearrangement links TRBV6-4 to TRBJ1-1; TRBD1 aligns across 7 bases. The CDR3 spans 11 residues. CDR1 and CDR2 from the germline V gene are MRHNA and SNTAGT. V shed 7 bases, J shed 6 bases, and the junction held 2 bases outside the gene matches. CDR3 sequence (DNA): TGTGCCAGCAACGGGACAGCTGAAGCTTTCTTT. Residues: CASNGTAEAFF.

V is TRBV5-1 and J is TRBJ2-1, with a weak D call TRBD2 (5 bases). The CDR3 is 15 amino acids. Germline V lookup: CDR1 SGHRS, CDR2 YFSETQ. V was pared by 4 bases and J by 4 bases, with 15 bases between. CDR3 nucleotides: TGCGCCAGCAGCCAGGACTCTTTCGTATACAATGAGCAGTTCTTC. It translates to CASSQDSFVYNEQFF.

This clone was detected a few times. The chain links TRBV6-6 to TRBJ2-7; tentative D call: TRBD1 (5 bases). Trimming removed 0 bases at V and 1 base at J, with 10 bases between. The CDR3 is made up of 15 amino acids. Per germline, CDR1 MNHNY and CDR2 SVGAGI (reference sequence). The CDR3 is CASSYSSGKSYEQYF. CDR3 nucleotides: TGTGCCAGCAGTTACTCCTCAGGGAAGTCCTACGAGCAGTACTTC.

The gene calls are TRBV5-1 and TRBJ1-2; a weak D match, TRBD1 (5 bases). V was trimmed by 0 bases and J by 2 bases, leaving 11 bases between them. This CDR3 is 15 amino acids long. The germline V gene encodes CDR1 SGHRS and CDR2 YFSETQ. DNA of the CDR3: TGCGCCAGCAGCTTGGTCGGGGGTGGAAACTATGGCTACACCTTC. This translates into CASSLVGGGNYGYTF.

This clone has a handful of counts. The genes are TRBV6-1 and TRBJ1-2; 8 positions agree with TRBD1. CDR1 is MNHNS, CDR2 SASEGT, per germline. The CDR3 sequence is 15 residues long. V shed 5 bases and J 7 bases; nucleotides not matched to a gene: 12. CDR3 nucleotide sequence: TGTGCCAGCAGTCCCCCCCGGGACAGGCGGGGTGGCTACACCTTC. The encoded protein is CASSPPRDRRGGYTF.

In this sample, this clone turned up a few times. The chain uses TRBV27 and TRBJ1-2, with a possible D match to TRBD1 (6 bases). V was pared by 2 bases and J by 8 bases, with 15 bases between. This CDR3 contains 14 residues. In germline, CDR1 is MNHEY, CDR2 SMNVEV (reference sequence). CDR3 amino acids: CASSLPDRSRGYTF. CDR3 DNA sequence: TGTGCCAGCAGTTTACCCGACAGGAGTCGCGGCTACACCTTC.

The chain couples TRBV7-2 to TRBJ2-2, with 7 bases that match TRBD1. Trimming took 4 bases from V and 5 from J; bases not matched to a gene: 13. Germline assignment: CDR1 SGHTA and CDR2 FQGNSA. The CDR3 runs 17 residues. CDR3: CASSSAQGVLRTGELFF. CDR3 DNA sequence: TGTGCCAGCAGCTCCGCGCAGGGGGTTTTACGAACCGGGGAGCTGTTTTTT.

This clone came up a few times. The gene calls are TRBV14 and TRBJ1-2; maybe TRBD1 (5 bases). The length of the CDR3 is 15 residues. The V gene's germline CDR1 is SGHDN and CDR2 FVKESK. The V end was cut by 0 bases, the J end by 4 bases, with 12 bases between. For the CDR3, the DNA is TGTGCCAGCAGCCAAGAAATTCTGGGACTCTATGGCTACACCTTC. This encodes CASSQEILGLYGYTF.